Here is one T cell receptor (beta chain) with its context. What it binds is unknown. The source of the sample is a study of identifying expanded T cells in peripheral blood. Between the trimmed V and J ends, which lost 0 bases and 6 bases, there was a span of 13 bases. The CDR3 contains 14 residues. Germline loops: CDR1 SGHNT, CDR2 YYREEE (reference sequence). Healthy donors had no documented immune events, such as infections, while sampled. Overall study results and limits: Differentially abundant clones: about 1.2 between replicates, around 17 at roughly 2 weeks, approximately 18 at four. Clone count variance between roughly 2-week samples rose with total template count.

The repertoire was sequenced with immunoSEQ multiplex PCR; TCRdb's copy has only in-frame clones and lacks some. This table has tens of thousands of clones, around nine tenths appearing once. The chain combines TRBV5-4 with TRBJ2-7; the D gene could be TRBD1 or TRBD2 (5 bases each). Sequenced: blood. This sequence was found in a person aged 18-70 years in good health. The chain's CDR3 is CASSLVGAEGEQYF. As DNA, the CDR3 is TGTGCCAGCAGCTTGGTAGGGGCCGAGGGCGAGCAGTACTTC.